The following is a TCR beta chain sequence with its context. The data were produced by immunoSEQ multiplex PCR, yet TCRdb's version contains in-frame clones alone and is incomplete. The sample has about 93,000 clones; more than 80% are singletons. Trimming took 5 bases from V and 7 from J, leaving 12 bases between them. This CDR3 has 12 residues. Germline loops: CDR1 SGHRS, CDR2 YFSETQ. The sample belongs to a study of T cell responses to AZD1222 COVID-19 vaccine. The V and J genes are TRBV5-1 and TRBJ1-1; the D is unclear. Specimen: peripheral blood, collected 28 days after the second AZD1222 dose. The clonotype was recovered from an adult who received the AZD1222 COVID-19 vaccine. The CDR3 reads CASSREGVEAFF. The DNA of the CDR3 is TGCGCCAGCAGTCGGGAGGGAGTTGAAGCTTTCTTT.